These 27 T cell receptor beta chains came from one sample sequenced in a study of OX40 agonist ivuxolimab in advanced cancers. Profiled with immunoSEQ multiplex PCR; TCRdb holds only in-frame clones, not every one. The table has 42,000 or so clones, about 80% seen once; the top ten hold approximately 16%. The starting material was CD4+ or CD8+ T cells sorted from blood, obtained in a trial of the OX40 agonist ivuxolimab. The source of these receptors is an adult with an advanced solid tumor such as melanoma, head and neck, liver or kidney cancer.

The genes are TRBV6-5 and TRBJ2-1, with 7 bases lining up with TRBD2. The CDR3 has 13 residues. Trimming cost V 2 bases and J 8 bases; bases outside gene matches: 3. From germline, CDR1 is MNHEY and CDR2 SVGAGI. CDR3: CASSYATSYEQFF. The DNA for the CDR3 is TGTGCCAGCAGTTACGCGACTAGCTATGAGCAGTTCTTC.

CDR3: CASSLWTAHLAKNIQYF. As DNA, the CDR3 is TGTGCCAGCAGTTTATGGACCGCCCATTTAGCCAAAAACATTCAGTACTTC. The chain is built from TRBV28 and TRBJ2-4, with D unresolved. The CDR3 runs 17 residues. Trimming removed 0 bases from V and 0 bases from J, with 12 bases in between. Germline assignment: CDR1 MDHEN and CDR2 SYDVKM.

This sequence joins TRBV27 and TRBJ2-1; D not certain. CDR3 length: 13 residues. V was cut by 0 bases and J by 11 bases, with 11 bases left in between. Germline CDR1 and CDR2: MNHEY and SMNVEV (reference sequence). The CDR3 DNA reads TGTGCCAGCAGTTTATCGATTGCAGAAAAGCAGTTCTTC. This encodes CASSLSIAEKQFF.

The chain joins TRBV7-3 to TRBJ2-1, with 8 bases identical to TRBD2. The CDR3 covers 16 residues. The trim removed 1 base at V and 4 bases at J, leaving 6 bases unmatched. In germline, CDR1 is SGHTA, CDR2 FQGTGA. This chain's CDR3 is CASSLIGGASYNEQFF. Written as DNA, the CDR3 is TGTGCCAGCAGCTTAATCGGGGGGGCTTCGTACAATGAGCAGTTCTTC.

By its share, this clone is medium-sized. The V and J genes are TRBV11-1 and TRBJ2-7, with no clear D. V dropped 6 bases and J dropped 2 bases, with 8 bases sitting between them. The CDR3 has 12 amino acids. Germline V gene lookup returns CDR1 SGHAT and CDR2 FQDESV (reference sequence). The CDR3 protein is CASSPGTYEQYF. The CDR3 nucleotides read TGTGCCAGCAGTCCCGGCACCTACGAGCAGTACTTC.

The chain uses TRBV10-1 and TRBJ2-4, with 12 bases identical to TRBD1. This CDR3 contains 18 residues. The junction had 10 bases not matched to a gene; V was cut back by 3 bases and J by 4 bases. Germline loops: CDR1 WNHNN, CDR2 SYGVQD (reference sequence). CDR3 bases: TGCGCCAGCAGTGAATACTGGGACAGGGGGCGAGGGAAAAACATTCAGTACTTC. Encoded protein: CASSEYWDRGRGKNIQYF.

V usage is TRBV6-5 and J usage is TRBJ2-2; tentative D call: TRBD1 (5 bases). Germline CDR1 and CDR2: MNHEY and SVGAGI. The CDR3 is made up of 14 amino acids. V was pared by 0 bases and J by 3 bases, with 5 bases between. CDR3 nucleotide sequence: TGTGCCAGCAGTTACTCGACAGACACCGGGGAGCTGTTTTTT. Its protein is CASSYSTDTGELFF.

This chain connects TRBV9 to TRBJ1-1; perhaps TRBD1 as D (5 bases). V lost 3 bases to trimming and J lost 0 bases, with 18 bases between them. Per germline, CDR1 SGDLS and CDR2 YYNGEE. This CDR3 has 17 amino acids. As DNA, the CDR3 is TGTGCCAGCAGCGGCGAAGGTGGGGCAAGCATGAACACTGAAGCTTTCTTT. Translation: CASSGEGGASMNTEAFF.

This clone has only one observation. The chain carries TRBV7-9 and TRBJ2-7; either TRBD1 or TRBD2 may fit D (6 bases each). The length of the CDR3 is 17 residues. The germline CDR1 and CDR2 sequences are SEHNR and FQNEAQ (reference sequence). Trimming took off 5 bases at V and 3 bases at J, with 23 bases between the two ends. This CDR3 reads CASSPGDRRGRGYEQYF. The CDR3 DNA is TGTGCCAGCAGCCCAGGGGACCGCCGGGGGAGAGGCTACGAGCAGTACTTC. Full variable domain (outside the CDR3, taken from reference TRBV7-9 and TRBJ2-7): DTGVSQNPRHKITKRGQNVTFRCDPISEHNRLYWYRQTLGQGPEFLTYFQNEAQLEKSRLLSDRFSAERPKGSFSTLEIQRTEQGDSAMYLCASSPGDRRGRGYEQYFGPGTRLTVT.

This clone came up a few times. The chain couples TRBV2 to TRBJ2-3; 7 bases align to TRBD1. CDR3 size: 14 residues. Germline V gives CDR1 SNHLY, CDR2 FYNNEI. The V segment lost 3 bases and the J segment 6 bases; nucleotides outside the gene matches: 6. The CDR3: CASSEAQGSDTQYF. DNA of the CDR3: TGTGCCAGCAGTGAGGCACAGGGGTCGGATACGCAGTATTTT.

This clone has a handful of counts. The V gene is TRBV13, the J gene TRBJ2-3, with 7 bases lining up with TRBD1. Germline V gives CDR1 PRHDT, CDR2 FYEKMQ (reference sequence). This CDR3 region has 20 residues. The V gene end was trimmed by 4 bases and the J gene end by 1 base; junction bases not matched to a gene: 20. CDR3 region: CASSSGSPGGHKMGTDTQYF. CDR3 nucleotides: TGTGCCAGCAGCTCCGGGTCTCCAGGGGGACACAAAATGGGCACAGATACGCAGTATTTT.

V is TRBV19 and J is TRBJ2-1; 7 nucleotides align to TRBD2. This CDR3 spans 17 amino acids. J lost 0 bases, V lost 2 bases, and 7 bases had no gene match. From germline, CDR1 is LNHDA and CDR2 SQIVND (reference sequence). CDR3: CASSIFHGGYSYNEQFF. In DNA, the CDR3 is TGTGCCAGTAGTATATTTCACGGGGGGTACTCCTACAATGAGCAGTTCTTC.

The V gene is TRBV6-4, the J gene TRBJ1-5; D may be TRBD1 (6 bases). Germline V gives CDR1 MRHNA, CDR2 SNTAGT. Trimming took 7 bases from V and 16 from J, leaving 17 bases between them. The CDR3 is 11 residues long. This chain's CDR3 is CASTKRDMKHF. CDR3 nucleotides: TGTGCCAGCACTAAGCGGGACATGAAACATTTT.

The V and J genes are TRBV28 and TRBJ1-2; weak D call: TRBD1 (5 bases). This CDR3 is built from 14 residues. Germline loops: CDR1 MDHEN, CDR2 SYDVKM. Trimming left V 7 bases short and J 2 bases short, with 14 bases between. The CDR3 loop reads CASKWGDVNYGYTF. CDR3 bases: TGTGCCAGCAAATGGGGGGACGTAAACTATGGCTACACCTTC.

This clone came up once. The chain employs TRBV5-6 and TRBJ2-1; D not resolved. Germline CDR1 SGHDT, CDR2 YYEEEE. Trimming pared 0 bases from V and 4 bases from J, leaving 11 bases between. CDR3 length: 15 residues. The chain's CDR3 is CASSLAGLPYNEQFF. The CDR3, as DNA: TGTGCCAGCAGCTTGGCTGGCTTACCATACAATGAGCAGTTCTTC.

The V and J genes are TRBV13 and TRBJ1-1; D gene ambiguous. The V end was cut by 2 bases, the J end by 2 bases, with 6 bases between. The CDR3 has 13 residues. Germline CDR1 is PRHDT and CDR2 is FYEKMQ (reference sequence). This chain's CDR3 is CASSLRVNTEAFF. For the CDR3, the DNA is TGTGCCAGCAGCTTAAGGGTTAACACTGAAGCTTTCTTT.

The chain joins TRBV7-9 to TRBJ2-3; D gene ambiguous. With 4 bases removed from V and 3 bases from J, the gap between germline ends came to 11 bases. The germline V gene encodes CDR1 SEHNR and CDR2 FQNEAQ (reference sequence). The length of the CDR3 is 14 residues. This CDR3 reads CASSSGFSTDTQYF. The DNA of the CDR3 is TGTGCCAGCAGCTCTGGCTTTTCAACAGATACGCAGTATTTT.

In its sample, this clone was seen once. The chain combines TRBV27 with TRBJ2-7; D might be TRBD1 or TRBD2, each matching 6 bases. V gave up 2 bases and J gave up 3 bases, with 14 bases separating them. Germline CDR1 is MNHEY and CDR2 is SMNVEV (reference sequence). The CDR3 is made up of 15 amino acids. The DNA of the CDR3 is TGTGCCAGCAGTTTAACCACCGGGGGCGTCTACGAGCAGTACTTC. It translates to CASSLTTGGVYEQYF.

The CDR3 bases are TGTGCCAGCAGTGACGGTGGTGGGGCAGGTGAAAAACTGTTTTTT. Amino acids: CASSDGGGAGEKLFF. The chain recombines TRBV6-6 with TRBJ1-4; TRBD1 is a possible D gene (5 bases). Germline V gene sequence: CDR1 MNHNY, CDR2 SVGAGI (reference sequence). Trimming took 5 bases from V and 7 from J, leaving 17 bases between them. This CDR3 spans 15 amino acids.

This clone was detected only a few times. The chain links TRBV19 to TRBJ2-1; perhaps TRBD2 as D (6 bases). The CDR3 consists of 15 residues. CDR1 LNHDA and CDR2 SQIVND come from the germline V gene (reference sequence). The germline V and J ends were trimmed by 4 bases and 3 bases, with 13 bases remaining between them. Here the CDR3 DNA reads TGTGCCAGTAGTACCGGGACTCCTCTCTACAATGAGCAGTTCTTC. Amino acids: CASSTGTPLYNEQFF. Looking up the rest from reference TRBV19 and TRBJ2-1 gives the full variable domain: DGGITQSPKYLFRKEGQNVTLSCEQNLNHDAMYWYRQDPGQGLRLIYYSQIVNDFQKGDIAEGYSVSREKKESFPLTVTSAQKNPTAFYLCASSTGTPLYNEQFFGPGTRLTVL.

The V call is TRBV11-2, the J call TRBJ1-4; no clear D gene. V was pared by 5 bases and J by 4 bases, with 17 bases between. The CDR3 runs 16 residues. Germline assignment: CDR1 SGHAT and CDR2 FQNNGV. The CDR3 loop is CASSPRPDGFNEKLFF. The CDR3 DNA reads TGTGCCAGCAGCCCCCGCCCGGACGGTTTTAATGAAAAACTGTTTTTT.

The rearrangement links TRBV4-1 to TRBJ1-6, with no clear D. Germline V gives CDR1 MGHRA, CDR2 YSYEKL. This CDR3 is built from 13 residues. Trimming shortened V by 1 base and J by 7 bases, and 5 bases separated the two germline ends. The CDR3 spells CASSQVSNSPLHF. CDR3 coding DNA: TGCGCCAGCAGCCAAGTCTCCAATTCACCCCTCCACTTT.

This clone has a count of ten or more. The chain recombines TRBV6-4 with TRBJ2-2; 9 bases are a match to TRBD2. The CDR3 length is 16 residues. Germline CDR1 is MRHNA and CDR2 is SNTAGT. The trim removed 0 bases at V and 1 base at J, leaving 0 bases unmatched. The CDR3 sequence: CASSDSLAGNTGELFF. CDR3 in DNA: TGTGCCAGCAGTGACTCACTAGCGGGGAACACCGGGGAGCTGTTTTTT.

V and J are TRBV6-6 and TRBJ2-7; no clear D. Germline V CDR1 and CDR2: MNHNY, SVGAGI (reference sequence). Trimming shortened V by 8 bases and J by 4 bases, and 12 bases separated the two germline ends. The CDR3 runs 12 residues. The CDR3 reads CASFGRDYEQYF. In nucleotides, the CDR3 is TGTGCCAGCTTTGGCAGAGATTACGAGCAGTACTTC.

The chain combines TRBV7-8 with TRBJ2-1; D unclear. The CDR3 spans 11 residues. CDR1 SGHVS and CDR2 FQNEAQ come from the germline V gene. V dropped 1 base and J dropped 10 bases, with 5 bases sitting between them. CDR3 DNA: TGTGCCAGCAGCTTAGGAGACGAGCAGTTCTTC. Amino acids: CASSLGDEQFF.

This clone appeared once. The chain joins TRBV4-2 to TRBJ2-7; D may be TRBD1 or TRBD2 (6 bases each). V shed 4 bases and J shed 5 bases, with 18 bases lying between them. Germline V gives CDR1 LGHNA, CDR2 YNFKEQ. There are 15 residues in the CDR3. CDR3 protein: CASSRLEGGNDEQYF. The DNA for the CDR3 is TGTGCCAGCAGCCGACTCGAAGGGGGGAACGACGAGCAGTACTTC.

The chain is built from TRBV4-3 and TRBJ2-7; no reliable D call. CDR1 is LGHNA, CDR2 YSLEER, per germline. Trimming took 0 bases from V and 5 from J, leaving 14 bases between them. CDR3 length equals 15 residues. The CDR3 DNA follows: TGCGCCAGCAGCCAAGACATCGACCTGCCCAACGAGCAGTACTTC. It encodes CASSQDIDLPNEQYF.